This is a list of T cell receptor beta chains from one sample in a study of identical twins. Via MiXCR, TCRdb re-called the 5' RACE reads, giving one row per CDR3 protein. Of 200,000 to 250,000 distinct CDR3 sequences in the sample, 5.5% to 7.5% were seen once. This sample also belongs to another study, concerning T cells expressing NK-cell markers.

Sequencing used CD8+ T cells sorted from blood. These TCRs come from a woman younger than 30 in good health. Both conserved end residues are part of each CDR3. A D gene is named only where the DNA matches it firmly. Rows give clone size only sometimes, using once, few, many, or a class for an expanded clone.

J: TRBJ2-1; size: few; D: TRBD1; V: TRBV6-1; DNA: TGTGCCAGCAGCTCGACAGGGGGCAAGAATGAGCAGTTCTTC; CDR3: CASSSTGGKNEQFF
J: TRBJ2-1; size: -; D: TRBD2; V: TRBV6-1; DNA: TGTGCCAGCACGGGGACTAGCGGCAACAATGAGCAGTTCTTC; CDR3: CASTGTSGNNEQFF
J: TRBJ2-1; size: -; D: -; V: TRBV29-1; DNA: TGCAGCGTTGGAGGGGGGGCCGGGAATGAGCAGTTCTTC; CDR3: CSVGGGAGNEQFF
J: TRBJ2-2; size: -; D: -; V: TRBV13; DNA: TGTGCCAGCAGCTTAGAGCCTTCAGGGAACACCGGGGAGCTGTTTTTT; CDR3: CASSLEPSGNTGELFF
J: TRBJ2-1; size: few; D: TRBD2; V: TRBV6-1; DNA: TGTGCCAGCAGCGCCAATAGCGGGAGGAGTTACAATGAGCAGTTCTTC; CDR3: CASSANSGRSYNEQFF
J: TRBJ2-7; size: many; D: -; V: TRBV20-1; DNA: TGCAGTGCTAGAGAAGGGTCAAGGGGGGCCTACGAGCAGTACTTC; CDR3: CSAREGSRGAYEQYF
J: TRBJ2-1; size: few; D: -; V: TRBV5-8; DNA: TGTGCCAGCAGCTTGTACCGGGGTTCCTACAATGAGCAGTTCTTC; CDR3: CASSLYRGSYNEQFF
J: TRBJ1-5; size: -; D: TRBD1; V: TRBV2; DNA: TGTGCCAGCAAATTAGGGACAGACTCCTATCAGCCCCAGCATTTT; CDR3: CASKLGTDSYQPQHF
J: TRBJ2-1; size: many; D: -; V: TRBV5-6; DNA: TGTGCCAGCAGCTTGGGGGGGCCCAATGAGCAGTTCTTC; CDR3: CASSLGGPNEQFF
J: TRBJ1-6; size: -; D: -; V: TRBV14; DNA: TGTGCCAGCAGCCAAGATATAGGGGGGTACTTCGGTAATTCACCCCTCCACTTT; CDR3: CASSQDIGGYFGNSPLHF
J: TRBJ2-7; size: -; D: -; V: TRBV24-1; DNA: TGTGCCACCAGTGACAGACAGGACGGAGACGAGCAGTACTTC; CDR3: CATSDRQDGDEQYF
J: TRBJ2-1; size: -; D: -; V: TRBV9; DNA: TGTGCCAGCAGCGTAGTAAACAGTTACAATGAGCAGTTCTTC; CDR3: CASSVVNSYNEQFF
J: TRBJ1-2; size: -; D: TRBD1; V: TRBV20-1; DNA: TGCAGTGCTTTAACAGGGGTTGGCTACACCTTC; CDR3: CSALTGVGYTF
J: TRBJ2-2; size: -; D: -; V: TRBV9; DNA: TGTGCCAGCAGCCCCGGGGGGAGGGGGCTCTACACCGGGGAGCTGTTTTTT; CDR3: CASSPGGRGLYTGELFF
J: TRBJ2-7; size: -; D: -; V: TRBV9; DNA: TGTGCCAGCAGCCCTCGGGACACCCACGAGCAGTACTTC; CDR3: CASSPRDTHEQYF
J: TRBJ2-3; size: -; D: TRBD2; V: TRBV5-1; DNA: TGCGCCAGCAGCGCATGGGATAGACGGGGGGTTGGCACAGATACGCAGTATTTT; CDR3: CASSAWDRRGVGTDTQYF
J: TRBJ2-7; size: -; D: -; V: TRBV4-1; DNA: TGCGCCAGCAGCCAAGTTTTGACCTACGAGCAGTACTTC; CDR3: CASSQVLTYEQYF
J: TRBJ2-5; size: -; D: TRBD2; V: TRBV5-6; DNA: TGTGCCAGCAGCTTCGGACTAGCGGGAGGAGAGACCCAGTACTTC; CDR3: CASSFGLAGGETQYF
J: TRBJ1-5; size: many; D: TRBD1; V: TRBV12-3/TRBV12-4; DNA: TGTGCCAAACAGGGGTTAATCAACAATGAGCCCCAGCATTTT; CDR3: CAKQGLINNEPQHF
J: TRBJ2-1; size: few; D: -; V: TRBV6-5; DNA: TGTGCCACGTTCTCGGTGGGGACTGAGCAGTTCTTC; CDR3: CATFSVGTEQFF
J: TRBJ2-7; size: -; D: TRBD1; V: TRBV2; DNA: TGTGCCAGCAGCGAGGGGACAGGGGGAGACGAGCAGTACTTC; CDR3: CASSEGTGGDEQYF
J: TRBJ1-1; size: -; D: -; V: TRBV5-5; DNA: TGTGCCAGCAGCTTGGATACCGGCTACACTGAAGCTTTCTTT; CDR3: CASSLDTGYTEAFF
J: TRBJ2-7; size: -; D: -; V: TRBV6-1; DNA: TGTGCCCTGAGATCGAACTCCAAGATCTCCTACGAGCAGTACTTC; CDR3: CALRSNSKISYEQYF
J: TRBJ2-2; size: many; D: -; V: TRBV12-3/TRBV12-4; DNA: TGTGCCAGCAGTTTAGCTGTAGATAACACCGGGGAGCTGTTTTTT; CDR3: CASSLAVDNTGELFF
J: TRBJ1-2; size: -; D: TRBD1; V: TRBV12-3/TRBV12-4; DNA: TGTGCCAGCAGTTCCGGGACAGGGGCCTATGGCTACACCTTC; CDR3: CASSSGTGAYGYTF
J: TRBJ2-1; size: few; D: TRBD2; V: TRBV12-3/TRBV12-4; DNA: TGTGCCAGCAGATACCGAACTAGCGGGGCCGGGAATGAGCAGTTCTTC; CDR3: CASRYRTSGAGNEQFF
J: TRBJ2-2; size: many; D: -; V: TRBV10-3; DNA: TGTGCCATCAGTGAGTCGACAGCGGACGGGGAGCTGTTTTTT; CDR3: CAISESTADGELFF
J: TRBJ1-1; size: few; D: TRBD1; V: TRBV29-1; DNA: TGCAGCGGTCGGACAGGGATTACCCCTGAAGCTTTCTTT; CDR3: CSGRTGITPEAFF
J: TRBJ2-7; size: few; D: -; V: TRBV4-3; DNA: TGCGCCAGCAGCCAAGCCCCGACGGGGTACGAGCAGTACTTC; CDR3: CASSQAPTGYEQYF
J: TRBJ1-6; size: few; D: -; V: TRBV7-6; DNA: TGTGCCAGCAGCTCGGATTCACCCCTCCACTTT; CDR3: CASSSDSPLHF
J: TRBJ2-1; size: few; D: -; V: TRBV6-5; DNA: TGTGCCAGCAGGAACTACAGAGGGGAGCAGTTCTTC; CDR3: CASRNYRGEQFF
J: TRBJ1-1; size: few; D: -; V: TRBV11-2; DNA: TGTGCCAGCAGCTTAATAATAGGGAACACTGAAGCTTTCTTT; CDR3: CASSLIIGNTEAFF
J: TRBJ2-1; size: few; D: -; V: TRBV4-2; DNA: TGTGCCAGCAGCCTGGGTCGGAACTTAGGCAATGAGCAGTTCTTC; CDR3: CASSLGRNLGNEQFF
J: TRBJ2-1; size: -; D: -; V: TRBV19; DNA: TGTGCCAGTAGTATAGTTATCCTCTCCTACAATGAGCAGTTCTTC; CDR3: CASSIVILSYNEQFF
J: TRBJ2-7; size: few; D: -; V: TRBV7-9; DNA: TGTGCCAGCAGCTTAGAAGGGGGGGGTCCCACCTACGAGCAGTACTTC; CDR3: CASSLEGGGPTYEQYF
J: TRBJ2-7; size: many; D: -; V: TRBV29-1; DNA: TGCAGCGTTATGGACAGCTCCTACGAGCAGTACTTC; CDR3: CSVMDSSYEQYF
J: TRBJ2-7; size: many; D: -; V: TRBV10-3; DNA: TGTGCCACCCTCGGGGCGGGCAACGAGCAGTACTTC; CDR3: CATLGAGNEQYF
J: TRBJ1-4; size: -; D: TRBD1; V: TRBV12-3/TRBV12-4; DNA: TGTGCCAGCAGTTTTACTGGGACAGGGAGCGAAAAACTGTTTTTT; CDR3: CASSFTGTGSEKLFF
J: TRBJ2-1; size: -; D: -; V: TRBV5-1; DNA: TGCGCCAGCAGCTTGTTAGGACTACAACACAATGAGCAGTTCTTC; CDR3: CASSLLGLQHNEQFF
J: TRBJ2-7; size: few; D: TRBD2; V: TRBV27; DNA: TGTGCCAGCAGTCCCCTAGGGGCTAGCGGTGCCTCCTACGAGCAGTACTTC; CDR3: CASSPLGASGASYEQYF
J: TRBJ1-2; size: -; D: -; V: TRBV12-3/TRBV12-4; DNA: TGTGCCAGCAGCCAACTCAGGGACTTCTATGGCTACACCTTC; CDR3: CASSQLRDFYGYTF
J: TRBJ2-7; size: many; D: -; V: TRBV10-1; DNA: TGCGCCAGCAGTGAGTCCGGGGATTCCTGGGAGCAGTACTTC; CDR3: CASSESGDSWEQYF
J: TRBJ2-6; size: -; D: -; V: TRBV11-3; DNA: TGTGCCAGCAGCCCCTATGGTGCGGGTTCACTTAACGTCCTGACTTTC; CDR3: CASSPYGAGSLNVLTF
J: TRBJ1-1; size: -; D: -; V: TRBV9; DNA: TGTGCCAGCAGCGTGGAGACCGGAGGTGCTGAAGCTTTCTTT; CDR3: CASSVETGGAEAFF
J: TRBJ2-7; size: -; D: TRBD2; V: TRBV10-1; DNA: TGCGCCAGCAAGACTAGCGGGGGCCCCGAGCAGTACTTC; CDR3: CASKTSGGPEQYF
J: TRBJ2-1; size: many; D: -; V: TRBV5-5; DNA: TGTGCCAGCAGCTTGTACCGGGAGACACTCAATGAGCAGTTCTTC; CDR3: CASSLYRETLNEQFF
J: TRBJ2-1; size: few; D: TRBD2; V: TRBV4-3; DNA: TGCGCCAGCGCGCTTGGACTAGCGGGAGTCGATGAGCAGTTCTTC; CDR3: CASALGLAGVDEQFF
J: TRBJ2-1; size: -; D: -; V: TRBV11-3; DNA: TGTGCCAGCAGCTTCTCGGGAATTGAGCAGTTCTTC; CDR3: CASSFSGIEQFF
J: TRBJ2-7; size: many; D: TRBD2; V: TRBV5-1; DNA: TGCGCCAGCAGCCTCCGTGCGCTAGCGGGAGGATACGAGCAGTACTTC; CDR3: CASSLRALAGGYEQYF
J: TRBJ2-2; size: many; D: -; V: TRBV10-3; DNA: TGTGCCATCAGTGAAGGTACAGGGCGGACCGGGGAGCTGTTTTTT; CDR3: CAISEGTGRTGELFF
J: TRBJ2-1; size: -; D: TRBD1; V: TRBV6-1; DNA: TGTGCCAGCGGGGGACAGGTAAACAATGAGCAGTTCTTC; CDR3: CASGGQVNNEQFF
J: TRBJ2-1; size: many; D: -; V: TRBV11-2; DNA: TGTGCCAGCAGCTTAGCGGGGTTCTCCTACAATGAGCAGTTCTTC; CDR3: CASSLAGFSYNEQFF
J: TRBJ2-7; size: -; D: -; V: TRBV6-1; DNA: TGTGCCAGCAGCCCCCCGAGGGGGACCACCGCCTACGAGCAGTACTTC; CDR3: CASSPPRGTTAYEQYF
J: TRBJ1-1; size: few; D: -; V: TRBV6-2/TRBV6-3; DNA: TGTGCCAGCAGTTGGGGAGCCTCGACTGAAGCTTTCTTT; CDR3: CASSWGASTEAFF
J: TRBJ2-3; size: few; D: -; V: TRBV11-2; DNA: TGTGCCAGCATCCCATTAGGAGGGGGGCTAAGCGTGAGCACAGATACGCAGTATTTT; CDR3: CASIPLGGGLSVSTDTQYF
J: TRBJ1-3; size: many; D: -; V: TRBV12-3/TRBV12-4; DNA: TGTGCCAGCAGCCCGACCCTCTCTGGAAACACCATATATTTT; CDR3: CASSPTLSGNTIYF
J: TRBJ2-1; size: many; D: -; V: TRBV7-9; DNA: TGTGCCAGCAGCTTAGAGGGAAGTGAATTCTATGAGCAGTTCTTC; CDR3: CASSLEGSEFYEQFF
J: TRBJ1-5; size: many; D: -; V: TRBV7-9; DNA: TGTGCCAGCAGCTCTGACGGACTCAATCAGCCCCAGCATTTT; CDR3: CASSSDGLNQPQHF